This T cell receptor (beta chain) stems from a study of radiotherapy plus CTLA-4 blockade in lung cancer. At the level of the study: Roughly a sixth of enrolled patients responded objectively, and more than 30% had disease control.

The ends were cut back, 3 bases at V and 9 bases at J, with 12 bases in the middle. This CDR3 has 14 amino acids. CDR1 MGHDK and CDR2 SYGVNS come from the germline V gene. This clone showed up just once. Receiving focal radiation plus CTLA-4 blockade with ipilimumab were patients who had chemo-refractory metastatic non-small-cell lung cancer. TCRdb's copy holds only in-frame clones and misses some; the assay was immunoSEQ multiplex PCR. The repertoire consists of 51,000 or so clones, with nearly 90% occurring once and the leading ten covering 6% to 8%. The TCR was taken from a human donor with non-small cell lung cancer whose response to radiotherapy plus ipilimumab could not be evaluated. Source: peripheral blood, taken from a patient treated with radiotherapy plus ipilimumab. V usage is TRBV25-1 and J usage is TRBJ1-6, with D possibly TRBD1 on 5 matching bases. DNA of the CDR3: TGTGCCAGCAGTGAGCAGGGAAACGGTTCACCCCTCCACTTT. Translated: CASSEQGNGSPLHF.